Presented here are 17 T cell receptor beta chains from one specimen sequenced in a study of shared T cell receptors in the human thymus. The data were produced by immunoSEQ multiplex PCR, yet TCRdb's version contains in-frame clones alone and is incomplete. The sample shows approximately 400,000 clones, 95% of them seen only once. Material: thymocytes. The receptors derive from a human donor.

The chain couples TRBV5-1 to TRBJ2-1; TRBD2 aligns across 12 bases. The CDR3 extends over 17 amino acids. Losses at the gene ends were 0 bases for V and 5 bases for J; bases not matched to a gene: 6. CDR1 SGHRS and CDR2 YFSETQ come from the germline V gene. In DNA form, the CDR3 reads TGCGCCAGCAGCTTGGCCAACCTAGCGGGGGGGAACAATGAGCAGTTCTTC. Protein product: CASSLANLAGGNNEQFF.

The rearrangement links TRBV11-2 to TRBJ2-5, with D possibly being TRBD2 (5 bases). CDR1 is SGHAT, CDR2 FQNNGV, per germline. CDR3 length equals 19 residues. V dropped 2 bases and J dropped 4 bases, with 26 bases sitting between them. CDR3 sequence reads: CASSLRFDSMPGRGETQYF. In DNA, the CDR3 is TGTGCCAGCAGCTTACGGTTCGACTCTATGCCCGGACGGGGAGAGACCCAGTACTTC.

Points on this clone: This sample also contains other DNA sequences that code for the same CDR3. The chain couples TRBV18 to TRBJ2-3; D remains unclear. Germline lookup yields CDR1 KGHSH and CDR2 LQKENI. This CDR3 has 12 residues. V lost 1 base and J lost 1, with 0 bases in between. In DNA, the CDR3 is TGTGCCAGCTCACCACGCACAGATACGCAGTATTTT. Translating it yields CASSPRTDTQYF.

This clone was seen a few times. V and J are TRBV5-5 and TRBJ2-7; 10 bases align to TRBD2. V gave up 0 bases and J gave up 12 bases; unmatched junction bases: 3. Germline CDR1 reads SGHKS; CDR2 reads YYEKEE (reference sequence). CDR3 length equals 12 residues. CDR3 bases: TGTGCCAGCAGCTTGGTCAGCGGGAGGGGGTACTTC. As protein: CASSLVSGRGYF.

This clone was counted once. V is TRBV29-1 and J is TRBJ2-7; 9 nucleotides agree with TRBD1. Germline V gene sequence: CDR1 SQVTM, CDR2 ANQGSEA. V was pared by 4 bases and J by 2 bases, with 9 bases of the junction left unmatched. The length of the CDR3 is 15 residues. CDR3 DNA: TGCAGCGTTGGAGTCTTGGGGACAGGGCCCTACGAGCAGTACTTC. Its protein product is CSVGVLGTGPYEQYF.

This clone was found once. The rearrangement joins TRBV30 to TRBJ2-7; the match to TRBD1 covers 9 bases. This CDR3 contains 17 residues. Per the germline V gene, CDR1 is GTSNPN and CDR2 is SVGIG (reference sequence). Trimming removed 3 bases from V and 2 bases from J; junction bases left unmatched: 14. CDR3 bases: TGTGCCTGGAGATACTCCTCTGGGGACAGGGTGCCCTACGAGCAGTACTTC. Its protein is CAWRYSSGDRVPYEQYF.

V and J are TRBV7-2 and TRBJ2-2; perhaps D is TRBD1 or TRBD2 (5 bases each). Germline CDR1 SGHTA, CDR2 FQGNSA. The germline V and J ends were trimmed by 3 bases and 8 bases, with 19 bases remaining between them. The CDR3 extends over 16 amino acids. CDR3 bases: TGTGCCAGCAGCTTCTCTCAGGGTGGAAGGAGGGGGGAGCTGTTTTTT. Amino acid sequence: CASSFSQGGRRGELFF. Supplemented by reference TRBV7-2 and TRBJ2-2, the full variable domain reads GAGVSQSPSNKVTEKGKDVELRCDPISGHTALYWYRQSLGQGLEFLIYFQGNSAPDKSGLPSDRFSAERTGGSVSTLTIQRTQQEDSAVYLCASSFSQGGRRGELFFGEGSRLTVL.

This clone was seen just once. This chain joins TRBV29-1 and TRBJ2-2; TRBD2 aligns across 7 bases. Germline trimming cut 0 bases from V and 3 bases from J; bases unmatched to any gene: 10. The germline gives CDR1 SQVTM, CDR2 ANQGSEA. CDR3 size: 17 residues. Here the CDR3 reads CSVEDRLAEGYTGELFF. For the CDR3, the DNA is TGCAGCGTTGAAGATCGGCTAGCGGAGGGCTACACCGGGGAGCTGTTTTTT.

The chain has TRBV30 and TRBJ1-1, with no clear D. There are 18 residues in the CDR3. Germline V gives CDR1 GTSNPN, CDR2 SVGIG (reference sequence). With 0 bases removed from V and 0 bases from J, the gap between germline ends came to 20 bases. The chain's CDR3 is CAWSVVRTDSFMNTEAFF. Written as DNA, the CDR3 is TGTGCCTGGAGTGTAGTTAGAACAGACTCCTTCATGAACACTGAAGCTTTCTTT.

The chain links TRBV5-1 to TRBJ2-5; tentative D call: TRBD2 (5 bases). The CDR3 contains 14 residues. Germline V gene sequence: CDR1 SGHRS, CDR2 YFSETQ. The ends were cut back, 1 base at V and 4 bases at J, with 11 bases in the middle. This chain's CDR3 is CASSLQIGRETQYF. The DNA of the CDR3 is TGCGCCAGCAGCTTGCAGATAGGGAGAGAGACCCAGTACTTC. The whole variable domain, filled in from reference TRBV5-1 and TRBJ2-5, reads KAGVTQTPRYLIKTRGQQVTLSCSPISGHRSVSWYQQTPGQGLQFLFEYFSETQRNKGNFPGRFSGRQFSNSRSEMNVSTLELGDSALYLCASSLQIGRETQYFGPGTRLLVL.

The chain has TRBV10-3 and TRBJ2-1, with D perhaps matching TRBD2 (6 bases). The V and J ends lost 3 bases and 15 bases respectively, with 21 bases between them. This CDR3 has 14 amino acids. CDR1 and CDR2 (germline): ENHRY, SYGVKD. The CDR3: CAISDLTVRDGRFF. In DNA, the CDR3 is TGTGCCATCAGTGATCTGACTGTGCGGGATGGCAGGTTCTTC.

The V and J genes are TRBV5-4 and TRBJ2-1, with unresolved D. The CDR3 consists of 17 residues. Germline V gene sequence: CDR1 SGHNT, CDR2 YYREEE (reference sequence). The germline V and J ends were trimmed by 1 base and 1 base, with 15 bases remaining between them. The CDR3 DNA sequence: TGTGCCAGCAGCTTGAGGATAGACCCGACATCCTACAATGAGCAGTTCTTC. It yields the protein CASSLRIDPTSYNEQFF.

This clone was detected once. V usage is TRBV18 and J usage is TRBJ2-3; D is unclear. The CDR3 is 11 amino acids. V lost 8 bases and J lost 6, with 9 bases in between. Germline CDR1 and CDR2: KGHSH and LQKENI. The CDR3 nucleotides are TGTGCCAGCATACTGGGGGATACGCAGTATTTT. Translating gives CASILGDTQYF.

V gene TRBV30 combines with J gene TRBJ2-3, with D possibly TRBD1 on 5 matching bases. Germline-derived CDR1 and CDR2 are GTSNPN and SVGIG (reference sequence). The CDR3 loop spans 12 amino acids. Trimming left V 1 base short and J 5 bases short, with 7 bases between. The CDR3 sequence: CAWSDQGDTQYF. DNA for the CDR3: TGTGCCTGGAGTGATCAGGGAGATACGCAGTATTTT.

The chain uses TRBV6-4 and TRBJ2-1, with D uncertain. CDR1 is MRHNA, CDR2 SNTAGT, per germline. The length of the CDR3 is 16 residues. V lost 5 bases and J lost 4, with 18 bases in between. The chain's CDR3 is CASSLRHGNQYNEQFF. As DNA, the CDR3 is TGTGCCAGCAGTCTACGACATGGAAATCAATACAATGAGCAGTTCTTC.

The V call is TRBV13, the J call TRBJ1-1, with a weak D call TRBD1 (5 bases). V dropped 2 bases and J dropped 0 bases, with 13 bases sitting between them. This CDR3 region has 16 residues. Germline V gene lookup returns CDR1 PRHDT and CDR2 FYEKMQ (reference sequence). The CDR3 spells CASSLQGSRLNTEAFF. DNA of the CDR3: TGTGCCAGCAGCTTACAGGGTAGCCGGCTGAACACTGAAGCTTTCTTT.

The rearrangement joins TRBV5-1 to TRBJ1-2; D is ambiguous. Germline assignment: CDR1 SGHRS and CDR2 YFSETQ. This CDR3 contains 12 residues. Trimming removed 3 bases from V and 6 bases from J, with 9 bases in between. The CDR3 DNA follows: TGCGCCAGCAGCTCAATCACTCATGGCTACACCTTC. Translating it yields CASSSITHGYTF.